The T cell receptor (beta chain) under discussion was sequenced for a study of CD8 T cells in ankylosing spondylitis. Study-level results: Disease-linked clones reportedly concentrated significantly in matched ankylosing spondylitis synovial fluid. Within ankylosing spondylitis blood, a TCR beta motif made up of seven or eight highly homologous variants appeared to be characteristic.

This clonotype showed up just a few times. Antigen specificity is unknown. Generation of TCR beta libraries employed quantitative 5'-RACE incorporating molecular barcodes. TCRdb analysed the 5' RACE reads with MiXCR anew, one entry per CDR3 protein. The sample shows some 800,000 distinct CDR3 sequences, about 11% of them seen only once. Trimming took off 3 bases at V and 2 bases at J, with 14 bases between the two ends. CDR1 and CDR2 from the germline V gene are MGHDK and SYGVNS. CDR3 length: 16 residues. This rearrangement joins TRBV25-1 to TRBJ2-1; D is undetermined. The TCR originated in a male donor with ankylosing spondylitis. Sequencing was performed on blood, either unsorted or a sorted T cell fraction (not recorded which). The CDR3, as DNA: TGTGCCAGCAGTGACCCTGACCCCAGAACCTACAATGAGCAGTTCTTC. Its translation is CASSDPDPRTYNEQFF.